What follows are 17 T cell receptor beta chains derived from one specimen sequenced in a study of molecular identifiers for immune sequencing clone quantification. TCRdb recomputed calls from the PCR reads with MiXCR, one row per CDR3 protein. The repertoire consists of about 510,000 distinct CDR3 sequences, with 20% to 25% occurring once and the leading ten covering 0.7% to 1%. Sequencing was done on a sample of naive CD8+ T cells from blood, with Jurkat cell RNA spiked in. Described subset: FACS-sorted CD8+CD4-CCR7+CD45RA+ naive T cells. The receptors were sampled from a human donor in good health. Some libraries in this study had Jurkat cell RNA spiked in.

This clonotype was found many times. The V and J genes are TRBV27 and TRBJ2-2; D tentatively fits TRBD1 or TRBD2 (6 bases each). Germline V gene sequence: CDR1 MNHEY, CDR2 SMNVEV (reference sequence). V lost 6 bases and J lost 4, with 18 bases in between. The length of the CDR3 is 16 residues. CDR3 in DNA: TGTGCCAGCAGCCCCCGGGGGCCAGTTAGCACCGGGGAGCTGTTTTTT. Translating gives CASSPRGPVSTGELFF.

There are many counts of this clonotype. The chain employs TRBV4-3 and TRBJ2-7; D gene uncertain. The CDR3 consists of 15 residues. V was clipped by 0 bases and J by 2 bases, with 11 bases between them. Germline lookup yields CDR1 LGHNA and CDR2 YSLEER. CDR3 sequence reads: CASSQDDRGAYEQYF. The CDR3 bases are TGCGCCAGCAGCCAAGATGACCGAGGTGCCTACGAGCAGTACTTC.

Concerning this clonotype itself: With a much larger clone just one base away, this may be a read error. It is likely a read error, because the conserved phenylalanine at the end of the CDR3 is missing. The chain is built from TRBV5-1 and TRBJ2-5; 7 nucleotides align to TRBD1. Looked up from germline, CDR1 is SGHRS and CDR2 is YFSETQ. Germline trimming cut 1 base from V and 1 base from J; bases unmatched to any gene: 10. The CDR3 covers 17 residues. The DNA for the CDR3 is TGCGCCAGCAGCTTGACCTTGGGGACAGTCCCCCAAGAGACCCAGTACCTC. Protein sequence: CASSLTLGTVPQETQYL.

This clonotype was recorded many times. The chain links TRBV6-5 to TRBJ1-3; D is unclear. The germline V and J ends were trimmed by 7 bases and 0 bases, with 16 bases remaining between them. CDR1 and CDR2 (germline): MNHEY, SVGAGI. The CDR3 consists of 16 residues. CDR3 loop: CASIAMTESSGNTIYF. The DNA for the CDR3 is TGTGCCAGCATCGCGATGACTGAAAGCTCTGGAAACACCATATATTTT.

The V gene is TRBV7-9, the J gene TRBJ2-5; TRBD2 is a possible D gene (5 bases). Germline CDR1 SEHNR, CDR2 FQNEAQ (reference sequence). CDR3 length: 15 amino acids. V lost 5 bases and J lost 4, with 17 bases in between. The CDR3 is CASSPRSRAGETQYF. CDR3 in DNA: TGTGCCAGCAGCCCCCGATCCCGGGCGGGAGAGACCCAGTACTTC.

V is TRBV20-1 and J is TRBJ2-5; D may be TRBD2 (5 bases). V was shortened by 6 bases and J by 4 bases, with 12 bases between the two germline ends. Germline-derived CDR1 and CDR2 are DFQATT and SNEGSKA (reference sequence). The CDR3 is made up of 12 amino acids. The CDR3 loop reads CSASFEGETQYF. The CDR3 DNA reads TGCAGTGCCTCGTTCGAGGGAGAGACCCAGTACTTC.

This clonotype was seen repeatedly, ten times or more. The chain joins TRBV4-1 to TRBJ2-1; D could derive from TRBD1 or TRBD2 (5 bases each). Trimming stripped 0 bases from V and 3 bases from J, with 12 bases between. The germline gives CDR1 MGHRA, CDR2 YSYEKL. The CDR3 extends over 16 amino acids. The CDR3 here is CASSQEIGALYNEQFF. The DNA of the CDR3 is TGCGCCAGCAGCCAAGAAATCGGGGCCCTCTACAATGAGCAGTTCTTC.

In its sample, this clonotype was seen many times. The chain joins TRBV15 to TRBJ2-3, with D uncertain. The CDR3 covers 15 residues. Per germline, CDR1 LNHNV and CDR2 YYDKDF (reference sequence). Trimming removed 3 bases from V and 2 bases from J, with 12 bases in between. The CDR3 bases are TGTGCCACCAGCAGTCGGCGGAGTCACACAGATACGCAGTATTTT. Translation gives CATSSRRSHTDTQYF. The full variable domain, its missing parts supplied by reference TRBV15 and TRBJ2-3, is DAMVIQNPRYQVTQFGKPVTLSCSQTLNHNVMYWYQQKSSQAPKLLFHYYDKDFNNEADTPDNFQSRRPNTSFCFLDIRSPGLGDTAMYLCATSSRRSHTDTQYFGPGTRLTVL.

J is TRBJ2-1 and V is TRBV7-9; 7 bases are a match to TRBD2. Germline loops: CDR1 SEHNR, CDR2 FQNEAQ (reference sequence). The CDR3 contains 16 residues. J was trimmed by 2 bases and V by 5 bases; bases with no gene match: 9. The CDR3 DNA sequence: TGTGCCAGCAGCGATCACACTAGCGCTACCTACAATGAGCAGTTCTTC. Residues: CASSDHTSATYNEQFF.

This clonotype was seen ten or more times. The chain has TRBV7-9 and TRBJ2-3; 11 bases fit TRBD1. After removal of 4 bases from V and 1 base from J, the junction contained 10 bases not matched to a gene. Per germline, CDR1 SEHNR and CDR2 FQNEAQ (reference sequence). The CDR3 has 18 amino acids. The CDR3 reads CASSSPGQGVSRTDTQYF. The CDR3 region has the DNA TGTGCCAGCAGCTCGCCGGGACAGGGGGTTTCCCGCACAGATACGCAGTATTTT.

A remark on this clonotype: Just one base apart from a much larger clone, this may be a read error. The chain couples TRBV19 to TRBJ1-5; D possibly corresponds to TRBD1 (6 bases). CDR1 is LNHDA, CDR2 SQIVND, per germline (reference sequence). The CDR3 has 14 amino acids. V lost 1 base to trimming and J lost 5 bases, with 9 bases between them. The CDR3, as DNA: TGTGCCAGTAGTATAGCACAGGGCCATCAGCCCCAGCATTTT. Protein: CASSIAQGHQPQHF.

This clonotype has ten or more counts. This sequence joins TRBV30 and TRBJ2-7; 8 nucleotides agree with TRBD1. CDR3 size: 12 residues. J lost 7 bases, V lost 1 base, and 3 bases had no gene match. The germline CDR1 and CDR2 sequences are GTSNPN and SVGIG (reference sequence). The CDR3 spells CAWSEQGVEQYF. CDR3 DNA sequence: TGTGCCTGGAGTGAACAGGGGGTAGAGCAGTACTTC.

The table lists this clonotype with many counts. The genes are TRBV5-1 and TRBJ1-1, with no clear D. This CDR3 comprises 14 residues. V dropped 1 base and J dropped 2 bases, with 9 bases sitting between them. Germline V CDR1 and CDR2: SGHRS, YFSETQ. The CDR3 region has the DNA TGCGCCAGCAGCTTGCTCCGAGCAAACACTGAAGCTTTCTTT. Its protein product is CASSLLRANTEAFF.

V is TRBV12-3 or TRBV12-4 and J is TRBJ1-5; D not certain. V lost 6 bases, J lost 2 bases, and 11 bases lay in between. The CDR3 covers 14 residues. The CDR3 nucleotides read TGTGCCAGCAGAAAGGAAGAACGCAATCAGCCCCAGCATTTT. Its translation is CASRKEERNQPQHF.

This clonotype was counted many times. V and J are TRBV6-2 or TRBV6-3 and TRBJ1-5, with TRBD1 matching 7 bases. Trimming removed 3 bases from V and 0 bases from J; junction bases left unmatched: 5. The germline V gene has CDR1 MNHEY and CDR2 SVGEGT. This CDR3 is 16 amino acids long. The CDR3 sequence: CASSYGRGLSNQPQHF. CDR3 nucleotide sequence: TGTGCCAGCAGTTATGGAAGGGGGCTTAGCAATCAGCCCCAGCATTTT.

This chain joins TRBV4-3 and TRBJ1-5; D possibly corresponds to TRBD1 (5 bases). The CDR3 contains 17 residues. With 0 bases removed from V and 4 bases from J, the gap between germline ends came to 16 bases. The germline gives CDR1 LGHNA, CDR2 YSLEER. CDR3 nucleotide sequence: TGCGCCAGCAGCCAAGATCGTCGGGCAGGGCCGAATCAGCCCCAGCATTTT. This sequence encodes CASSQDRRAGPNQPQHF.

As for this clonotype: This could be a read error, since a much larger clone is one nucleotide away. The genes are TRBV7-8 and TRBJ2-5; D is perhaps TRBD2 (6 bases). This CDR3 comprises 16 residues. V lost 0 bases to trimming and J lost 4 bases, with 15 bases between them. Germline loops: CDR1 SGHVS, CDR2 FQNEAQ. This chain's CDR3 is CASSLAVCGVRETQYF. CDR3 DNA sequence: TGTGCCAGCAGCTTAGCTGTTTGCGGGGTTCGAGAGACCCAGTACTTC.